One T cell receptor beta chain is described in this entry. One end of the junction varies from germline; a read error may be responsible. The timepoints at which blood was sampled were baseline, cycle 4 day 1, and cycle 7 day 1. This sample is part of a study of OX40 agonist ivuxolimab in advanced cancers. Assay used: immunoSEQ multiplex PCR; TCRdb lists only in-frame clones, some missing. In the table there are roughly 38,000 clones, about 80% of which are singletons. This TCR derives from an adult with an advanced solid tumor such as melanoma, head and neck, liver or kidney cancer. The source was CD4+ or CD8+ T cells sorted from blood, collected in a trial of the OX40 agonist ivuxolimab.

As DNA, the CDR3 is TGTGCTAGCAGCCCGTTAGGGGCTGTGGCCGGGGAGCTGTTTTTT. Amino acids: CASSPLGAVAGELFF. The chain has TRBV7-7 and TRBJ2-2; D may be TRBD1 (5 bases). The CDR3 extends over 15 amino acids. Germline CDR1 SSHAT, CDR2 FNYEAQ (reference sequence).